Following are 32 T cell receptor beta chains from one sample sequenced in a study of blood T cell repertoires in COVID-19. Using immunoSEQ multiplex PCR, the repertoire was profiled, and TCRdb retains in-frame clones only, with some absent. The table shows roughly 100,000 clones, with more than 70% occurring only once. The sequencing input was peripheral blood. These receptors came from a woman aged 60-75 years with acute or convalescent COVID-19.

This clone was counted once. J is TRBJ2-3 and V is TRBV7-2, with D unresolved. In germline, CDR1 is SGHTA, CDR2 FQGNSA. Trimming stripped 1 base from V and 1 base from J, with 9 bases between. CDR3 length: 15 amino acids. CDR3 DNA: TGTGCCAGCAGCTTAGTTTCGAGTGGCACAGATACGCAGTATTTT. As protein: CASSLVSSGTDTQYF.

This clone was seen once. V is TRBV7-9 and J is TRBJ2-1; 13 bases map to TRBD2. After removal of 1 base from V and 6 bases from J, the junction contained 6 bases not matched to a gene. Germline CDR1 reads SEHNR; CDR2 reads FQNEAQ (reference sequence). There are 17 residues in the CDR3. This CDR3 is CASSLGTSGGWGNEQFF. CDR3 coding DNA: TGTGCCAGCAGCTTAGGGACTAGCGGGGGATGGGGCAATGAGCAGTTCTTC.

In DNA form, the CDR3 reads TGTGCCAGCAGCTTCCTAGCGGGAGGCATAAATGAGCAGTTCTTC. Its protein product is CASSFLAGGINEQFF. This chain connects TRBV5-4 to TRBJ2-1; 11 nucleotides align to TRBD2. Germline assignment: CDR1 SGHNT and CDR2 YYREEE (reference sequence). After removal of 2 bases from V and 7 bases from J, the junction contained 5 bases not matched to a gene. This CDR3 is built from 15 residues.

This clone was detected once. The chain joins TRBV4-1 to TRBJ2-5; 10 nucleotides line up with TRBD1. CDR1 and CDR2 from the germline V gene are MGHRA and YSYEKL. The CDR3 is made up of 16 amino acids. The J segment lost 4 bases and the V segment lost 0 bases, leaving 5 bases of the junction unmatched. CDR3 loop: CASSQEGGTGAETQYF. CDR3 DNA: TGCGCCAGCAGCCAAGAGGGGGGGACAGGGGCAGAGACCCAGTACTTC.

The chain carries TRBV7-8 and TRBJ2-7; possibly TRBD1 for D (6 bases). The V gene's germline CDR1 is SGHVS and CDR2 FQNEAQ. This CDR3 is 13 amino acids long. V dropped 3 bases and J dropped 7 bases, with 13 bases sitting between them. CDR3 bases: TGTGCCAGCAGCTTTGGACAGAACGGGGAGCAGTACTTC. Its protein is CASSFGQNGEQYF.

V and J are TRBV29-1 and TRBJ2-7; 8 bases align to TRBD1. CDR3 length: 13 amino acids. V was pared by 7 bases and J by 3 bases, with 8 bases of the junction left unmatched. Germline loops: CDR1 SQVTM, CDR2 ANQGSEA. CDR3 protein: CSAGPGTGYEQYF. For the CDR3, the DNA is TGCAGCGCTGGACCAGGGACAGGCTACGAGCAGTACTTC.

This sequence joins TRBV6-6 and TRBJ1-2, with 8 bases that match TRBD1. The junction had 11 bases not matched to a gene; V was cut back by 5 bases and J by 6 bases. Germline loops: CDR1 MNHNY, CDR2 SVGAGI (reference sequence). This CDR3 region has 15 residues. CDR3 residues: CASSTSGGAVNGYTF. DNA for the CDR3: TGTGCCAGCAGTACCTCAGGGGGCGCGGTAAATGGCTACACCTTC.

The chain recombines TRBV5-4 with TRBJ1-2, with D possibly matching TRBD1 (6 bases). Trimming removed 5 bases from V and 8 bases from J, with 19 bases in between. Germline loops: CDR1 SGHNT, CDR2 YYREEE (reference sequence). This CDR3 comprises 14 residues. The CDR3 loop reads CASSSSGGLRGYTF. The DNA for the CDR3 is TGTGCCAGCAGTAGCTCGGGGGGGCTACGGGGCTACACCTTC.

The chain combines TRBV5-1 with TRBJ1-2; tentatively, D is TRBD1 (5 bases). Trimming pared 4 bases from V and 0 bases from J, leaving 13 bases between. Germline loops: CDR1 SGHRS, CDR2 YFSETQ. This CDR3 has 15 residues. CDR3 loop: CASSRDGRANYGYTF. As DNA, the CDR3 is TGCGCCAGCAGCCGGGACGGGAGAGCTAACTATGGCTACACCTTC.

Comment on this clone: Other DNA sequences from this sample encode an identical CDR3 as well. The V gene is TRBV6-5, the J gene TRBJ1-1; D remains unclear. Trimming stripped 0 bases from V and 1 base from J, with 6 bases between. The CDR3 has 14 amino acids. CDR1 and CDR2 from the germline V gene are MNHEY and SVGAGI. The CDR3 here is CASSYSTGNTEAFF. The CDR3 coding sequence is TGTGCCAGCAGTTACTCGACGGGGAACACTGAAGCTTTCTTT.

The rearrangement uses TRBV6-4 and TRBJ2-1; D possibly corresponds to TRBD2 (5 bases). The germline V gene has CDR1 MRHNA and CDR2 SNTAGT. This CDR3 has 17 amino acids. The germline V and J ends were trimmed by 6 bases and 4 bases, with 22 bases remaining between them. The CDR3 sequence: CASRVCGWRVLYNEQFF. DNA for the CDR3: TGTGCCAGCAGGGTCTGCGGGTGGCGGGTTCTATACAATGAGCAGTTCTTC.

This clone has a single count. This chain links TRBV28 with TRBJ2-3; the D gene is possibly TRBD2 (5 bases). Deletions cut 3 bases from V and 0 bases from J, with 22 bases between. CDR1 MDHEN and CDR2 SYDVKM come from the germline V gene. This CDR3 is built from 19 residues. The CDR3 spells CASSFPTPPARTSTDTQYF. CDR3 bases: TGTGCCAGCAGTTTCCCTACGCCCCCCGCGCGGACTAGCACAGATACGCAGTATTTT.

This chain joins TRBV15 and TRBJ1-2, with 8 bases identical to TRBD1. Germline CDR1 is LNHNV and CDR2 is YYDKDF (reference sequence). Trimming at V came to 0 bases and at J to 11 bases, leaving 8 bases not matched to a gene. The CDR3 is made up of 14 amino acids. In DNA, the CDR3 is TGTGCCACCAGCAGAGATCCAGAGACAGGGGTATACACCTTC. This gives the protein CATSRDPETGVYTF.

The rearrangement joins TRBV28 to TRBJ2-3, with TRBD1 identical over 8 bases. The CDR3 consists of 16 residues. V gave up 4 bases and J gave up 9 bases; unmatched junction bases: 15. The germline gives CDR1 MDHEN, CDR2 SYDVKM. CDR3 residues: CASSWQGGQVLSTQYF. Written as DNA, the CDR3 is TGTGCCAGCAGTTGGCAGGGGGGACAGGTTCTATCAACGCAGTATTTT.

The chain employs TRBV28 and TRBJ1-4, with 8 nucleotides matching TRBD1. The germline V gene encodes CDR1 MDHEN and CDR2 SYDVKM. This CDR3 spans 16 amino acids. Trimming removed 5 bases from V and 8 bases from J; junction bases left unmatched: 13. The CDR3, as DNA: TGTGCCAGCAGTGGCCGTTTGACAGGGGTCCAGGAAAAACTGTTTTTT. The encoded protein is CASSGRLTGVQEKLFF.

In the case of this clone: One end of the junction is discordant with germline, which a read error may explain. The V gene is TRBV5-1, the J gene TRBJ1-6; D not certain. CDR1 and CDR2 from the germline V gene are SGHRS and YFSETQ. This CDR3 spans 16 amino acids. This chain's CDR3 is CASRLGGSLTNSPLHF. For the CDR3, the DNA is TGCGCCAGCAGGTTGGGAGGCTCCCTCACTAATTCACCCCTCCACTTT.

V is TRBV30 and J is TRBJ2-5; D might be TRBD1 (6 bases). The ends were cut back, 3 bases at V and 1 base at J, with 15 bases in the middle. The CDR3 spans 15 residues. The germline V gene has CDR1 GTSNPN and CDR2 SVGIG (reference sequence). CDR3 loop: CAWRPGQTFQETQYF. As DNA, the CDR3 is TGTGCCTGGAGACCAGGACAGACTTTCCAAGAGACCCAGTACTTC.

The chain couples TRBV10-3 to TRBJ1-2; maybe TRBD1 (6 bases). The V and J ends lost 8 bases and 8 bases respectively, with 15 bases between them. Per the germline V gene, CDR1 is ENHRY and CDR2 is SYGVKD. This CDR3 contains 12 residues. The CDR3 bases are TGTGCCATCGGTCGGACAGAGGAAGGCTACACCTTC. Protein sequence: CAIGRTEEGYTF.

This clone was seen a single time. J is TRBJ2-3 and V is TRBV6-5; 11 nucleotides match TRBD2. The junction had 5 bases not matched to a gene; V was cut back by 5 bases and J by 4 bases. The V gene's germline CDR1 is MNHEY and CDR2 SVGAGI. This CDR3 region has 15 residues. This CDR3 reads CASSRLAGSPDTQYF. CDR3 nucleotides: TGTGCCAGCAGTCGACTAGCGGGATCGCCAGATACGCAGTATTTT.

The V gene is TRBV6-5, the J gene TRBJ2-7; weak D call: TRBD1 (5 bases). Germline assignment: CDR1 MNHEY and CDR2 SVGAGI. Trimming pared 6 bases from V and 3 bases from J, leaving 9 bases between. The CDR3 has 12 residues. The DNA for the CDR3 is TGTGCCAGCAGCCAAGGGGTCTACGAGCAGTACGTC. It is translated as CASSQGVYEQYV.

CDR3 coding DNA: TGTGCCAGCAGTGAATGGACAGGAGCCACAGATACGCAGTATTTT. Its translation is CASSEWTGATDTQYF. The genes are TRBV6-1 and TRBJ2-3, with 7 nucleotides matching TRBD1. Germline assignment: CDR1 MNHNS and CDR2 SASEGT. The CDR3 is made up of 15 amino acids. The junction had 4 bases not matched to a gene; V was cut back by 2 bases and J by 2 bases.

This sequence joins TRBV21-1 and TRBJ1-1; the D call in the table, TRBD1, was not verified against the DNA. TRBV21-1 has pseudogene status. The CDR3 length is 17 residues. The CDR3: CASSFRQGQTWSTEAFF. The CDR3 DNA follows: TGTGCCAGCAGCTTCCGACAGGGTCAGACTTGGAGCACTGAAGCTTTCTTT.

The chain links TRBV2 to TRBJ1-5, with unresolved D. Germline V gene lookup returns CDR1 SNHLY and CDR2 FYNNEI. CDR3 length: 14 residues. Trimming cost V 2 bases and J 7 bases, with 12 bases left between them. This chain's CDR3 is CASSESTIGQPQHF. The CDR3 nucleotides read TGTGCCAGCAGTGAATCTACCATCGGGCAGCCCCAGCATTTT. The full variable domain, in which reference TRBV2 and TRBJ1-5 provide the parts outside the CDR3, is EPEVTQTPSHQVTQMGQEVILRCVPISNHLYFYWYRQILGQKVEFLVSFYNNEISEKSEIFDDQFSVERPDGSNFTLKIRSTKLEDSAMYFCASSESTIGQPQHFGDGTRLSIL.

V and J are TRBV19 and TRBJ2-1; D is perhaps TRBD2 (5 bases). This CDR3 is 13 amino acids long. Trimming removed 10 bases at V and 9 bases at J, with 19 bases between. Germline CDR1 LNHDA, CDR2 SQIVND (reference sequence). For the CDR3, the DNA is TGTGCCACCAGGATGGGAGTCCAGAGTGAGCAGTTCTTC. It translates to CATRMGVQSEQFF.

The chain has TRBV28 and TRBJ2-2; D might be TRBD1 (6 bases). The V gene's germline CDR1 is MDHEN and CDR2 SYDVKM. With 10 bases removed from V and 5 bases from J, the gap between germline ends came to 14 bases. CDR3 length: 13 amino acids. The CDR3 loop reads CAITQGQTGELFF. Here the CDR3 DNA reads TGTGCCATTACACAAGGACAGACCGGGGAGCTGTTTTTT.

The chain links TRBV4-2 to TRBJ1-2; D remains ambiguous. V dropped 0 bases and J dropped 7 bases, with 9 bases sitting between them. The CDR3 loop spans 13 amino acids. CDR1 and CDR2 (germline): LGHNA, YNFKEQ. Written as DNA, the CDR3 is TGTGCCAGCAGCCAAGATACAGAGAGTGGCTACACCTTC. Residues: CASSQDTESGYTF.

The chain has TRBV5-4 and TRBJ2-2; D possibly corresponds to TRBD1 (5 bases). CDR1 is SGHNT and CDR2 is YYREEE in the germline V gene (reference sequence). The CDR3 covers 13 residues. Trimming left V 1 base short and J 5 bases short, with 6 bases between. The CDR3 is CASSLKGTGELFF. In nucleotides, the CDR3 is TGTGCCAGCAGCTTGAAGGGGACCGGGGAGCTGTTTTTT.

The chain carries TRBV6-2 or TRBV6-3 and TRBJ2-5; maybe TRBD2 (6 bases). V lost 5 bases to trimming and J lost 5 bases, with 18 bases between them. Germline-derived CDR1 and CDR2 are MNHEY and SVGEGT. CDR3 length: 15 residues. CDR3 sequence (DNA): TGTGCCAGCAGTGCCGTGGGACTCGGAGGGGAGACCCAGTACTTC. Its protein is CASSAVGLGGETQYF.

This chain joins TRBV2 and TRBJ2-4, with 10 nucleotides matching TRBD2. This CDR3 is 18 amino acids long. V lost 0 bases to trimming and J lost 0 bases; unmatched junction nucleotides: 5. CDR1 and CDR2 (germline): SNHLY, FYNNEI. The CDR3 protein is CASSEAQGLAVAKNIQYF. The CDR3 DNA follows: TGTGCCAGCAGTGAAGCCCAAGGACTAGCGGTAGCCAAAAACATTCAGTACTTC.

The genes are TRBV28 and TRBJ1-2, with D possibly TRBD1 on 5 matching bases. Per the germline V gene, CDR1 is MDHEN and CDR2 is SYDVKM. This CDR3 spans 15 amino acids. V lost 1 base and J 6 bases, leaving 15 bases between the germline ends. The CDR3 nucleotides are TGTGCCAGCAGTTTATTAGCCGACAGTTTTAATGGCTACACCTTC. Amino acids: CASSLLADSFNGYTF.

The V call is TRBV7-2, the J call TRBJ2-5, with D uncertain. V shed 4 bases and J shed 3 bases, with 9 bases lying between them. This CDR3 contains 13 residues. Germline V gene sequence: CDR1 SGHTA, CDR2 FQGNSA. CDR3 region: CASSSQEKETQYF. CDR3 in DNA: TGTGCCAGCAGCTCGCAGGAAAAAGAGACCCAGTACTTC.

V and J are TRBV13 and TRBJ1-2; weak D call: TRBD1 (5 bases). Germline assignment: CDR1 PRHDT and CDR2 FYEKMQ (reference sequence). With 6 bases removed from V and 0 bases from J, the gap between germline ends came to 17 bases. The CDR3 runs to 16 residues. CDR3 sequence (DNA): TGTGCCAGCAGTCCAAGGGCGGGGGACGCTAACTATGGCTACACCTTC. Protein: CASSPRAGDANYGYTF.